This T cell receptor beta chain was identified in a study of blood T cell repertoires in COVID-19. The method was immunoSEQ multiplex PCR; TCRdb's version includes in-frame clones alone and lacks a portion of them. The sample carries around 310,000 clones, almost 90% recorded once. With 3 bases removed from V and 1 base from J, the gap between germline ends came to 9 bases. Germline loops: CDR1 LNHDA, CDR2 SQIVND (reference sequence). This CDR3 comprises 15 residues. The sequence was obtained from a woman aged 40 to 50 with COVID-19, enrolled during active disease. The material sequenced was peripheral blood. The chain employs TRBV19 and TRBJ2-2, with no clear D. CDR3 bases: TGTGCCAGTAGTATTGGGCGCCGGAACACCGGGGAGCTGTTTTTT. This gives the protein CASSIGRRNTGELFF.